The next 2 T cell receptor beta chains were all read from a single sample in a study of T cell responses to AZD1222 COVID-19 vaccine. Sequenced by immunoSEQ multiplex PCR; TCRdb stores in-frame clones only, minus some. The data contain over 75,000 clones, 70% to 90% of them singletons. Sequences were derived from peripheral blood, sampled 28 days after the second AZD1222 dose. All receptors derive from an adult who received the AZD1222 COVID-19 vaccine.

This clone was counted a few times. V is TRBV28 and J is TRBJ1-4; 9 nucleotides align to TRBD1. The CDR3 loop spans 15 amino acids. V lost 4 bases, J lost 8 bases, and 8 bases stayed unmatched. Germline V gene data show CDR1 as MDHEN and CDR2 as SYDVKM. The CDR3 nucleotides read TGTGCCAGCAGTTACCTAACAGGGGGCAGGGAAAAACTGTTTTTT. Its protein is CASSYLTGGREKLFF.

The chain has TRBV18 and TRBJ1-4, with 8 bases that match TRBD1. The junction had 6 bases not matched to a gene; V was cut back by 6 bases and J by 6 bases. The CDR3 covers 14 residues. The germline CDR1 and CDR2 sequences are KGHSH and LQKENI. The CDR3, as DNA: TGTGCCAGCTCGTTAGACAGGGGAGATGAAAAACTGTTTTTT. Translation: CASSLDRGDEKLFF.